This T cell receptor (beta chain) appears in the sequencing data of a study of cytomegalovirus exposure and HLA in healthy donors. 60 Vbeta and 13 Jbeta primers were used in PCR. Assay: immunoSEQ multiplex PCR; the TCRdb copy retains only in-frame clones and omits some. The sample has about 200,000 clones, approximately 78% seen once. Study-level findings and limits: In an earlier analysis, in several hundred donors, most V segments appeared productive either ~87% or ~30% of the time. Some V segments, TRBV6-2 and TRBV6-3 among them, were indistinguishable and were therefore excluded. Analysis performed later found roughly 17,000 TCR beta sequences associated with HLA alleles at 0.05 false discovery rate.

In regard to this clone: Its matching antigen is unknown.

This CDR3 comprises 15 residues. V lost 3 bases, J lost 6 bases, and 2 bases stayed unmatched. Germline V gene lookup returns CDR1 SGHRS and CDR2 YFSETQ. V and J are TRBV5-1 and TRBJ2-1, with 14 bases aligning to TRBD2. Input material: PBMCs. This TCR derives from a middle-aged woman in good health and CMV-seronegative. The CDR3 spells CASSSGTSGGNEQFF. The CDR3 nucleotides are TGCGCCAGCAGCTCAGGGACTAGCGGGGGCAATGAGCAGTTCTTC.